Listed here are 30 T cell receptor beta chains from one sample, sequenced in a study of blood T cell repertoires in COVID-19. Method: immunoSEQ multiplex PCR; TCRdb's copy keeps in-frame clones and lacks some. The table records about 170,000 clones, roughly 80% of them present only once. The specimen was peripheral blood. These receptors were taken from a man in his sixties or seventies with active or convalescent COVID-19.

V is TRBV6-5 and J is TRBJ2-6; tentative D call: TRBD1 (6 bases). Germline V gene data show CDR1 as MNHEY and CDR2 as SVGAGI. V was shortened by 8 bases and J by 4 bases, with 15 bases between the two germline ends. The CDR3 consists of 15 residues. CDR3 protein: CASGITGSGANVLTF. The CDR3 bases are TGTGCCAGCGGAATTACAGGGTCCGGGGCCAACGTCCTGACTTTC.

The chain carries TRBV5-1 and TRBJ1-3, with D possibly being TRBD1 (6 bases). The CDR3 contains 15 residues. Trimming took off 4 bases at V and 0 bases at J, with 11 bases between the two ends. The germline V gene encodes CDR1 SGHRS and CDR2 YFSETQ. CDR3 sequence: CASSIDRFSGNTIYF. As DNA, the CDR3 is TGCGCCAGCAGCATCGACAGGTTCTCTGGAAACACCATATATTTT. Together with reference TRBV5-1 and TRBJ1-3, the CDR3 gives the full variable domain: KAGVTQTPRYLIKTRGQQVTLSCSPISGHRSVSWYQQTPGQGLQFLFEYFSETQRNKGNFPGRFSGRQFSNSRSEMNVSTLELGDSALYLCASSIDRFSGNTIYFGEGSWLTVV.

The CDR3 loop is CASSLGRRLLGDTGELFF. The CDR3 nucleotides are TGTGCCAGCAGCTTAGGTCGCAGGCTCCTCGGGGACACCGGGGAGCTGTTTTTT. The chain recombines TRBV11-2 with TRBJ2-2; a weak D match, TRBD2 (5 bases). V shed 1 base and J shed 3 bases, with 18 bases lying between them. The CDR3 is made up of 18 amino acids. Germline V CDR1 and CDR2: SGHAT, FQNNGV.

This chain connects TRBV9 to TRBJ2-7; 8 nucleotides agree with TRBD1. The CDR3 totals 15 residues. The ends lost 0 bases at V and 1 base at J; junction bases unmatched: 3. CDR1 is SGDLS, CDR2 YYNGEE, per germline. The chain's CDR3 is CASSVGTGSSYEQYF. CDR3 nucleotides: TGTGCCAGCAGCGTAGGGACAGGGAGTTCCTACGAGCAGTACTTC.

The chain employs TRBV2 and TRBJ2-7; 10 positions match TRBD1. Germline lookup yields CDR1 SNHLY and CDR2 FYNNEI. CDR3 length equals 15 residues. The V segment lost 6 bases and the J segment 1 base; nucleotides outside the gene matches: 6. The CDR3 reads CASSEGQGTSYEQYF. DNA of the CDR3: TGTGCCAGCAGCGAGGGACAGGGGACGTCCTACGAGCAGTACTTC.

The chain combines TRBV18 with TRBJ1-1, with D possibly matching TRBD1 (6 bases). Germline V gene lookup returns CDR1 KGHSH and CDR2 LQKENI. This CDR3 comprises 16 residues. Trimming stripped 2 bases from V and 1 base from J, with 14 bases between. The DNA for the CDR3 is TGTGCCAGCTCACCATTCCCCGGACAGAAGAACACTGAAGCTTTCTTT. It specifies CASSPFPGQKNTEAFF.

This clone was counted once. This chain connects TRBV19 to TRBJ1-2, with TRBD1 identical over 7 bases. Germline values: CDR1 LNHDA, CDR2 SQIVND (reference sequence). CDR3 length equals 14 residues. Trimming at V came to 7 bases and at J to 2 bases, leaving 7 bases not matched to a gene. Here the CDR3 reads CASTQGPRNYGYTF. The CDR3 bases are TGTGCCAGTACACAGGGGCCTCGGAACTATGGCTACACCTTC.

The chain carries TRBV6-5 and TRBJ1-1; D is uncertain. Germline V gene lookup returns CDR1 MNHEY and CDR2 SVGAGI. Trimming removed 4 bases from V and 3 bases from J, with 12 bases in between. The CDR3 spans 14 residues. In nucleotides, the CDR3 is TGTGCCAGCAGTTTCCGGTCTGGTCACACTGAAGCTTTCTTT. It specifies CASSFRSGHTEAFF.

This chain uses TRBV6-1 with TRBJ1-1; no definite D call. CDR3 length equals 13 residues. Trimming stripped 0 bases from V and 4 bases from J, with 6 bases between. Germline assignment: CDR1 MNHNS and CDR2 SASEGT. The CDR3 DNA reads as TGTGCCAGCAGTGAAGCGTCCGGCACTGAAGCTTTCTTT. This sequence encodes CASSEASGTEAFF.

The chain couples TRBV19 to TRBJ2-7; 7 bases align to TRBD1. Germline loops: CDR1 LNHDA, CDR2 SQIVND (reference sequence). This CDR3 is 14 amino acids long. After removal of 5 bases from V and 4 bases from J, the junction contained 8 bases not matched to a gene. The DNA for the CDR3 is TGTGCCAGTAGTGCCACCGACAGGGAGTACGAGCAGTACTTC. Translation: CASSATDREYEQYF.

The chain joins TRBV18 to TRBJ2-1; TRBD2 matches at 8 bases. The CDR3 length is 14 residues. V shed 3 bases and J 8 bases; nucleotides not matched to a gene: 6. Looked up from germline, CDR1 is KGHSH and CDR2 is LQKENI. CDR3 in amino acids: CASSPGLASDEQFF. The CDR3, as DNA: TGTGCCAGCTCACCTGGACTAGCCTCCGATGAGCAGTTCTTC.

The chain carries TRBV27 and TRBJ2-1; TRBD2 matches 8 bases. Germline CDR1 and CDR2: MNHEY and SMNVEV (reference sequence). Trimming cost V 6 bases and J 9 bases; bases outside gene matches: 7. This CDR3 is built from 13 residues. CDR3 in amino acids: CASSKLAEGEQFF. The CDR3 DNA reads as TGTGCCAGCAGCAAACTAGCGGAAGGTGAGCAGTTCTTC.

This clone occurred a few times. The rearrangement uses TRBV5-8 and TRBJ2-5, with 11 positions matching TRBD1. J was trimmed by 1 base and V by 7 bases; bases with no gene match: 9. The CDR3 is made up of 16 amino acids. The germline gives CDR1 SGHTS, CDR2 YDEGEE. As DNA, the CDR3 is TGTGCCAGCTGCTCCGGGACAGGGGGTTTCCAAGAGACCCAGTACTTC. The encoded protein is CASCSGTGGFQETQYF.

This chain joins TRBV7-2 and TRBJ1-1; D might be TRBD1 (5 bases). Deletions cut 0 bases from V and 2 bases from J, with 7 bases between. Germline loops: CDR1 SGHTA, CDR2 FQGNSA. The CDR3 length is 14 residues. CDR3 loop: CASSLATVNTEAFF. CDR3 nucleotide sequence: TGTGCCAGCAGCTTAGCGACAGTAAACACTGAAGCTTTCTTT.

The gene calls are TRBV19 and TRBJ2-5; TRBD1 matches 9 bases. Trimming at V came to 5 bases and at J to 4 bases, leaving 5 bases not matched to a gene. Germline values: CDR1 LNHDA, CDR2 SQIVND (reference sequence). The CDR3 totals 14 residues. CDR3 sequence: CASSSRDRVETQYF. In nucleotides, the CDR3 is TGTGCCAGTAGTTCCCGGGACAGGGTAGAGACCCAGTACTTC. The full variable domain, its missing parts supplied by reference TRBV19 and TRBJ2-5, is DGGITQSPKYLFRKEGQNVTLSCEQNLNHDAMYWYRQDPGQGLRLIYYSQIVNDFQKGDIAEGYSVSREKKESFPLTVTSAQKNPTAFYLCASSSRDRVETQYFGPGTRLLVL.

Turning to this clone: The junction departs from the called germline gene at one end, perhaps through a read error. The V gene is TRBV5-1, the J gene TRBJ1-1; 7 bases map to TRBD1. Looked up from germline, CDR1 is SGHRS and CDR2 is YFSETQ. This CDR3 comprises 13 residues. CDR3 coding DNA: TGCGCCAGCAGGCAGGGGGTGAACCCTGAAGCTTTCTTT. It yields the protein CASRQGVNPEAFF.

CDR3: CASRAAGATDTQYF. CDR3 nucleotides: TGTGCCAGCAGAGCAGCGGGGGCCACAGATACGCAGTATTTT. This rearrangement joins TRBV5-6 to TRBJ2-3; 8 bases agree with TRBD2. Germline V gene lookup returns CDR1 SGHDT and CDR2 YYEEEE. V dropped 5 bases and J dropped 2; count of bases not matched to a gene: 4. The CDR3 runs 14 residues.

The chain links TRBV6-1 to TRBJ2-6; TRBD2 might be the D (7 bases). V lost 1 base and J lost 2, with 15 bases in between. The CDR3 length is 18 residues. The germline CDR1 and CDR2 sequences are MNHNS and SASEGT. DNA of the CDR3: TGTGCCAGCAGTGAAGTACTGGGGGGGGGCGCTGGGGCCAACGTCCTGACTTTC. Its protein product is CASSEVLGGGAGANVLTF.

J is TRBJ2-7 and V is TRBV7-2, with D maybe TRBD2 (6 bases). Germline assignment: CDR1 SGHTA and CDR2 FQGNSA. CDR3 length equals 13 residues. V lost 4 bases, J lost 6 bases, and 13 bases lay in between. The CDR3 loop reads CASSSGERTEQYF. In DNA form, the CDR3 reads TGTGCCAGCAGCTCGGGGGAGAGAACCGAGCAGTACTTC.

The table lists this clone with a count of one. V gene TRBV5-1 combines with J gene TRBJ2-2, with D possibly TRBD2 on 5 matching bases. The CDR3 loop spans 15 amino acids. V was cut by 0 bases and J by 7 bases, with 13 bases left in between. Germline CDR1 SGHRS, CDR2 YFSETQ. Written as DNA, the CDR3 is TGCGCCAGCAGCTTGGGGCTAGCAGATAACGGGGAGCTGTTTTTT. Amino acid sequence: CASSLGLADNGELFF.

This sequence joins TRBV27 and TRBJ2-7, with 13 bases matching TRBD2. V shed 5 bases, J shed 6 bases, and the junction held 10 bases outside the gene matches. Germline CDR1 and CDR2: MNHEY and SMNVEV (reference sequence). This CDR3 comprises 16 residues. The CDR3 sequence: CASSPLLAGGPSEQYF. In DNA, the CDR3 is TGTGCCAGCAGTCCACTACTAGCGGGAGGGCCCAGCGAGCAGTACTTC.

The table lists this clone with a count of one. The rearrangement uses TRBV29-1 and TRBJ1-2; tentatively, D is TRBD1 (5 bases). The CDR3 consists of 14 residues. The germline V and J ends were trimmed by 8 bases and 2 bases, with 18 bases remaining between them. The germline V gene has CDR1 SQVTM and CDR2 ANQGSEA. The CDR3 reads CSSPSGGENYGYTF. Here the CDR3 DNA reads TGCAGCTCGCCTAGCGGGGGAGAGAACTATGGCTACACCTTC.

With regard to this clone: The same CDR3 arises from other DNA sequences in this sample as well. The CDR3 DNA sequence: TGCAGCGTCGGACAGTTGAACACTGAAGCTTTCTTT. It yields the protein CSVGQLNTEAFF. The chain uses TRBV29-1 and TRBJ1-1; D may be TRBD1 (6 bases). With 6 bases removed from V and 0 bases from J, the gap between germline ends came to 8 bases. The CDR3 has 12 amino acids. Germline CDR1 SQVTM, CDR2 ANQGSEA.

The chain's CDR3 is CASSPSWGAKEQYF. Here the CDR3 DNA reads TGTGCCAGCTCCCCTTCCTGGGGAGCGAAAGAGCAGTACTTC. V and J are TRBV18 and TRBJ2-7, with D perhaps matching TRBD2 (5 bases). This CDR3 spans 14 amino acids. V gave up 6 bases and J gave up 7 bases, with 19 bases separating them. CDR1 KGHSH and CDR2 LQKENI come from the germline V gene. Supplemented by reference TRBV18 and TRBJ2-7, the full variable domain reads NAGVMQNPRHLVRRRGQEARLRCSPMKGHSHVYWYRQLPEEGLKFMVYLQKENIIDESGMPKERFSAEFPKEGPSILRIQQVVRGDSAAYFCASSPSWGAKEQYFGPGTRLTVT.

This sequence joins TRBV7-3 and TRBJ1-6, with 9 bases lining up with TRBD1. Per germline, CDR1 SGHTA and CDR2 FQGTGA. This CDR3 has 14 amino acids. The V segment lost 4 bases and the J segment 14 bases; nucleotides outside the gene matches: 9. The CDR3 here is CASSSTGGIGALHF. In nucleotides, the CDR3 is TGTGCCAGCAGCTCGACAGGGGGTATTGGGGCCCTCCACTTT.

The chain has TRBV27 and TRBJ2-3; TRBD2 aligns across 9 bases. The CDR3 extends over 15 amino acids. The germline V gene encodes CDR1 MNHEY and CDR2 SMNVEV (reference sequence). Losses at the gene ends were 8 bases for V and 1 base for J; bases not matched to a gene: 7. CDR3 sequence: CASGLSGGRTDTQYF. DNA for the CDR3: TGTGCCAGCGGCTTGAGCGGGGGGCGCACAGATACGCAGTATTTT.

This clone was found a few times. This chain uses TRBV5-4 with TRBJ1-2; 7 bases are a match to TRBD1. The V segment lost 3 bases and the J segment 7 bases; nucleotides outside the gene matches: 6. The germline V gene has CDR1 SGHNT and CDR2 YYREEE (reference sequence). CDR3 size: 13 residues. CDR3 nucleotide sequence: TGTGCCAGCAGCTCTAGACAGGGCCCTGGCTACACCTTC. This encodes CASSSRQGPGYTF.

The V call is TRBV5-1, the J call TRBJ1-6; D not certain. Trimming cost V 5 bases and J 13 bases, with 16 bases left between them. The V gene's germline CDR1 is SGHRS and CDR2 YFSETQ. This CDR3 is 13 amino acids long. Written as DNA, the CDR3 is TGCGCCAGCAGTTTAGAGAGAGAGAGGCCCCTCCACTTT. Protein: CASSLERERPLHF.

The V and J genes are TRBV6-2 or TRBV6-3 and TRBJ1-2; no definite D call. V lost 2 bases and J lost 5, with 6 bases in between. CDR1 and CDR2 (germline): MNHEY, SVGEGT. The CDR3 runs to 12 residues. The CDR3 reads CASSYDMYGYTF. In DNA form, the CDR3 reads TGTGCCAGCAGTTACGACATGTATGGCTACACCTTC.

This clone appeared a few times. The V and J genes are TRBV9 and TRBJ1-1, with no clear D. Trimming shortened V by 3 bases and J by 1 base, and 4 bases separated the two germline ends. The CDR3 consists of 12 residues. Germline V gives CDR1 SGDLS, CDR2 YYNGEE. The CDR3: CASSAQNTEAFF. Here the CDR3 DNA reads TGTGCCAGCAGCGCCCAGAACACTGAAGCTTTCTTT.